This T cell receptor (beta chain) was profiled in a study of OX40 agonist ivuxolimab in advanced cancers. As for the study in general: Ivuxolimab, an agonist antibody against OX40 (CD134), was given to patients. Points from the study as a whole: The average count of expanded clones was higher among CD8+ T cells than among CD4+.

Profiled with immunoSEQ multiplex PCR; TCRdb holds only in-frame clones, not every one. The table shows about 82,000 clones, with 70% to 90% occurring only once. From germline, CDR1 is SEHNR and CDR2 FQNEAQ (reference sequence). CDR3 length: 13 amino acids. Unmatched junction bases numbered 8, after V lost 4 bases and J lost 10 bases. Autoimmune disease history or systemic immunosuppression led to patient exclusion. Notes on this clone: The antigen is undetermined.

V and J are TRBV7-9 and TRBJ1-1; 8 bases line up with TRBD1. The clonotype comes from an adult with an advanced solid tumor such as melanoma, head and neck, liver or kidney cancer. Specimen: CD4+ or CD8+ T cells sorted from blood, collected in a trial of the OX40 agonist ivuxolimab. This chain's CDR3 is CASSYAGQGRAFF. The CDR3 bases are TGTGCCAGCAGCTACGCCGGACAGGGTCGAGCTTTCTTT.